These 8 T cell receptor beta chains were all obtained from the same sample, sequenced in a study of T cell changes during pregnancy in multiple sclerosis (dated by TCRdb to the late 2010s). The library was generated by the immunoSEQ multiplex PCR assay. TCRdb limited this immuneACCESS table to in-frame rearrangements with V and J called. A share of clones is missing; checked studies link under half to unresolved V genes, and the rest is unexplained. The sample table records approximately 66,000 clones; 90% to 95% of these occur just once. The ten top clones hold roughly 5.7% of the sample. This sample comprised CD8+ T cells from peripheral blood mononuclear cells, obtained before pregnancy. Receptors originate from a female donor with multiple sclerosis, enrolled in a pregnancy study.

V usage is TRBV14 and J usage is TRBJ2-7; 8 nucleotides align to TRBD1. Germline V gene data show CDR1 as SGHDN and CDR2 as FVKESK. V lost 5 bases and J lost 7; bases outside the gene matches: 4. The CDR3 runs to 12 residues. CDR3 nucleotide sequence: TGTGCCAGCAGCGCGGACAGGGTTGAGCAGTACTTC. Its translation: CASSADRVEQYF.

This clone was detected only a few times. The rearrangement links TRBV7-9 to TRBJ2-7; 7 nucleotides line up with TRBD2. V lost 1 base to trimming and J lost 6 bases; unmatched junction nucleotides: 3. This CDR3 has 13 residues. Per the germline V gene, CDR1 is SEHNR and CDR2 is FQNEAQ (reference sequence). The DNA of the CDR3 is TGTGCCAGCAGCTTAGAGTCGGGGGGCGAGCAGTACTTC. Protein product: CASSLESGGEQYF.

The gene calls are TRBV6-1 and TRBJ2-2; D is possibly TRBD1 (6 bases). This CDR3 has 13 residues. V was trimmed by 7 bases and J by 5 bases, leaving 11 bases between them. Germline loops: CDR1 MNHNS, CDR2 SASEGT. The CDR3 is CASKGGVTGELFF. For the CDR3, the DNA is TGTGCCAGCAAAGGGGGAGTAACCGGGGAGCTGTTTTTT.

The chain uses TRBV7-9 and TRBJ2-5; 11 positions agree with TRBD2. Germline V gene data show CDR1 as SEHNR and CDR2 as FQNEAQ (reference sequence). The CDR3 contains 18 residues. V gave up 2 bases and J gave up 0 bases; unmatched junction bases: 8. This chain's CDR3 is CASSLRASGGQYQETQYF. CDR3 nucleotides: TGTGCCAGCAGCTTACGGGCTAGCGGGGGGCAGTACCAAGAGACCCAGTACTTC. The entire variable domain, with the rest obtained from reference TRBV7-9 and TRBJ2-5, is as follows: DTGVSQNPRHKITKRGQNVTFRCDPISEHNRLYWYRQTLGQGPEFLTYFQNEAQLEKSRLLSDRFSAERPKGSFSTLEIQRTEQGDSAMYLCASSLRASGGQYQETQYFGPGTRLLVL.

The rearrangement links TRBV9 to TRBJ2-1, with 12 bases aligning to TRBD2. V trimming: 4 bases; J trimming: 3 bases; junction bases outside the gene matches: 5. The CDR3 runs to 16 residues. Germline CDR1 reads SGDLS; CDR2 reads YYNGEE. DNA of the CDR3: TGTGCCAGCAGCTTATCTAGCGGGGGGGGCTACAATGAGCAGTTCTTC. Amino acids: CASSLSSGGGYNEQFF.

The V call is TRBV30, the J call TRBJ1-6; D might be TRBD1 (6 bases). V was cut by 6 bases and J by 8 bases, with 14 bases left in between. This CDR3 contains 13 residues. Per germline, CDR1 GTSNPN and CDR2 SVGIG (reference sequence). The CDR3 loop reads CACSDSNYSPLHF. As DNA, the CDR3 is TGTGCCTGTTCGGACAGTAACTATTCACCCCTCCACTTT. The whole variable domain, filled in from reference TRBV30 and TRBJ1-6, reads SQTIHQWPATLVQPVGSPLSLECTVEGTSNPNLYWYRQAAGRGLQLLFYSVGIGQISSEVPQNLSASRPQDRQFILSSKKLLLSDSGFYLCACSDSNYSPLHFGNGTRLTVT.

This clone was found once. V is TRBV13 and J is TRBJ2-1, with D tentatively TRBD2 (7 bases). The V end was cut by 5 bases, the J end by 8 bases, with 22 bases between. Per germline, CDR1 PRHDT and CDR2 FYEKMQ (reference sequence). This CDR3 is built from 16 residues. The CDR3 DNA sequence: TGTGCCAGCAGCCAACTAGCTAGGGGGGGGCCCCATGAGCAGTTCTTC. This codes for CASSQLARGGPHEQFF. Full variable domain (missing parts from reference TRBV13 and TRBJ2-1): AAGVIQSPRHLIKEKRETATLKCYPIPRHDTVYWYQQGPGQDPQFLISFYEKMQSDKGSIPDRFSAQQFSDYHSELNMSSLELGDSALYFCASSQLARGGPHEQFFGPGTRLTVL.

The chain links TRBV19 to TRBJ2-5, with D uncertain. The length of the CDR3 is 11 residues. V was clipped by 7 bases and J by 7 bases, with 10 bases between them. CDR1 LNHDA and CDR2 SQIVND come from the germline V gene (reference sequence). CDR3 coding DNA: TGTGCCAGTATCGGCGGTGCGACCCAGTACTTC. This sequence encodes CASIGGATQYF.